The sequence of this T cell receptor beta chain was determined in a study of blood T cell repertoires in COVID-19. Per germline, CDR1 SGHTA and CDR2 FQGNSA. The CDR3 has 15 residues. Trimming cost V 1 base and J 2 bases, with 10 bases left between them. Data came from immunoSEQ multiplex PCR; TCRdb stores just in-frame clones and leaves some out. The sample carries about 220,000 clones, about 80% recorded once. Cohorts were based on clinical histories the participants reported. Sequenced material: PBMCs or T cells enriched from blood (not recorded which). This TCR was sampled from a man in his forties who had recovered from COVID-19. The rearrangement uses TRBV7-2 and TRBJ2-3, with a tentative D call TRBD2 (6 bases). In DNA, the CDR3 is TGTGCCAGCAGCTTAGGGGGCGGGATCACAGATACGCAGTATTTT. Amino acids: CASSLGGGITDTQYF.